The 27 T cell receptor beta chains below were found in one sample sequenced in a study of shared clonotypes between healthy human individuals. Sequencing used immunoSEQ multiplex PCR; TCRdb keeps in-frame clones, though not all of them. Here the sample spans fewer than 1.6 million clones, approximately 98.5% being singletons. The sample was naive CD4+ T cells sorted from blood. The subset: CD45RA+ positively selected. These receptor sequences come from a young man in good health.

This rearrangement joins TRBV11-2 to TRBJ2-1; 8 positions agree with TRBD2. This CDR3 is built from 13 residues. With 7 bases clipped from V and 9 bases from J, the junction kept 8 bases outside the gene matches. Germline values: CDR1 SGHAT, CDR2 FQNNGV. The CDR3 DNA follows: TGTGCCAGCACCCCGGACACTAGCGGTGAGCAGTTCTTC. Its translation: CASTPDTSGEQFF.

The genes are TRBV2 and TRBJ2-3, with 15 bases identical to TRBD2. J lost 5 bases, V lost 5 bases, and 8 bases had no gene match. CDR1 is SNHLY, CDR2 FYNNEI, per germline. CDR3 size: 17 residues. The CDR3 here is CASSPGLAGGGVDTQYF. The DNA of the CDR3 is TGTGCCAGCAGTCCCGGACTAGCGGGAGGGGGTGTAGATACGCAGTATTTT.

The chain carries TRBV5-4 and TRBJ2-7; 9 nucleotides align to TRBD2. CDR3 size: 16 residues. Germline V gene sequence: CDR1 SGHNT, CDR2 YYREEE (reference sequence). The J segment lost 1 base and the V segment lost 3 bases, leaving 8 bases of the junction unmatched. The CDR3 loop is CASSSPGLARSYEQYF. CDR3 nucleotides: TGTGCCAGCAGCTCACCCGGACTAGCGAGATCCTACGAGCAGTACTTC.

The chain combines TRBV7-8 with TRBJ1-4; no clear D. V was cut by 3 bases and J by 4 bases, with 9 bases left in between. Germline assignment: CDR1 SGHVS and CDR2 FQNEAQ. CDR3 length: 14 amino acids. CDR3 in DNA: TGTGCCAGCAGCTTCGATGCGGGTAATGAAAAACTGTTTTTT. Residues: CASSFDAGNEKLFF.

The J gene is TRBJ2-7, the V gene TRBV10-3; 9 bases align to TRBD2. CDR1 is ENHRY, CDR2 SYGVKD, per germline. V shed 8 bases, J shed 4 bases, and the junction held 6 bases outside the gene matches. CDR3 size: 13 residues. The CDR3 reads CAIGTSQGYEQYF. CDR3 nucleotides: TGTGCCATCGGGACTAGCCAAGGTTACGAGCAGTACTTC.

The chain carries TRBV6-5 and TRBJ2-1; weak D call: TRBD1 (5 bases). The CDR3 is 16 residues long. In germline, CDR1 is MNHEY, CDR2 SVGAGI. Trimming pared 2 bases from V and 12 bases from J, leaving 23 bases between. The DNA for the CDR3 is TGTGCCAGCAGTTACGGGATGGGTCAGGGCACCTCGAGGCAGTTCTTC. Amino acid sequence: CASSYGMGQGTSRQFF.

This chain links TRBV19 with TRBJ2-7; TRBD2 is a possible D gene (6 bases). The germline CDR1 and CDR2 sequences are LNHDA and SQIVND (reference sequence). The CDR3 runs 15 residues. The V and J ends lost 1 base and 0 bases respectively, with 10 bases between them. The chain's CDR3 is CASSIGNSGSYEQYF. CDR3 sequence (DNA): TGTGCCAGTAGTATAGGCAATAGCGGCTCCTACGAGCAGTACTTC.

The V and J genes are TRBV29-1 and TRBJ2-7; D call uncertain. Germline V gene data show CDR1 as SQVTM and CDR2 as ANQGSEA. Between the trimmed V and J ends, which lost 4 bases and 7 bases, there was a span of 17 bases. CDR3 length equals 13 residues. The CDR3 DNA reads TGCAGCGTTGTCTCGACGGCTGGTAGGGAGCAGTACTTC. This sequence encodes CSVVSTAGREQYF.

Details on this clone: The junction shows a germline mismatch at one end, possibly a read error. The rearrangement joins TRBV7-9 to TRBJ2-3; D call uncertain. The CDR3 consists of 12 residues. Germline assignment: CDR1 SEHNR and CDR2 FQNEAQ (reference sequence). Written as DNA, the CDR3 is TGTGCCAGCAGATTAGGGCCAGATACGCAGTATTTT. It yields the protein CASRLGPDTQYF. Together with reference TRBV7-9 and TRBJ2-3, the CDR3 gives the full variable domain: DTGVSQNPRHKITKRGQNVTFRCDPISEHNRLYWYRQTLGQGPEFLTYFQNEAQLEKSRLLSDRFSAERPKGSFSTLEIQRTEQGDSAMYLCASRLGPDTQYFGPGTRLTVL.

This chain joins TRBV7-9 and TRBJ1-5; no definite D call. The CDR3 covers 14 residues. CDR1 and CDR2 (germline): SEHNR, FQNEAQ (reference sequence). Trimming left V 4 bases short and J 0 bases short, with 7 bases between. CDR3 region: CASSSDTSNQPQHF. In nucleotides, the CDR3 is TGTGCCAGCAGCTCTGACACTAGCAATCAGCCCCAGCATTTT.

The V call is TRBV5-1, the J call TRBJ2-5; D perhaps matches TRBD2 (5 bases). Germline V gene lookup returns CDR1 SGHRS and CDR2 YFSETQ. CDR3 length equals 14 residues. Trimming removed 0 bases from V and 5 bases from J, with 11 bases in between. The CDR3 here is CASSLGESWETQYF. The CDR3 nucleotides read TGCGCCAGCAGCTTGGGGGAGTCATGGGAGACCCAGTACTTC.

This clone appeared once. The chain joins TRBV7-3 to TRBJ2-2; 7 positions match TRBD2. With 5 bases clipped from V and 11 bases from J, the junction kept 8 bases outside the gene matches. The germline V gene encodes CDR1 SGHTA and CDR2 FQGTGA. The CDR3 contains 13 residues. In DNA, the CDR3 is TGTGCCAGCAGCGACGGCGGGAGTAACGAGCTGTTTTTT. Its translation is CASSDGGSNELFF.

The chain combines TRBV7-3 with TRBJ2-2; D is undetermined. The V end was cut by 3 bases, the J end by 5 bases, with 4 bases between. CDR1 SGHTA and CDR2 FQGTGA come from the germline V gene. The CDR3 covers 12 residues. The CDR3 DNA is TGTGCCAGCAGCTTTGAGACCGGGGAGCTGTTTTTT. Translated, it gives CASSFETGELFF. Full variable domain (missing parts from reference TRBV7-3 and TRBJ2-2): GAGVSQTPSNKVTEKGKYVELRCDPISGHTALYWYRQSLGQGPEFLIYFQGTGAADDSGLPNDRFFAVRPEGSVSTLKIQRTERGDSAVYLCASSFETGELFFGEGSRLTVL.

The chain has TRBV5-1 and TRBJ1-2, with 8 bases identical to TRBD1. The CDR3 spans 14 residues. Germline CDR1 reads SGHRS; CDR2 reads YFSETQ. With 3 bases clipped from V and 4 bases from J, the junction kept 5 bases outside the gene matches. DNA for the CDR3: TGCGCCAGCAGCTACGGACAGGGAGGCTATGGCTACACCTTC. This sequence encodes CASSYGQGGYGYTF.

The rearrangement uses TRBV6-5 and TRBJ1-4; TRBD1 is a possible D gene (6 bases). The CDR3 is 13 amino acids. Germline V gene lookup returns CDR1 MNHEY and CDR2 SVGAGI. V was shortened by 2 bases and J by 6 bases, with 7 bases between the two germline ends. For the CDR3, the DNA is TGTGCCAGCAGTTACACAGGGTATGAAAAACTGTTTTTT. Its translation: CASSYTGYEKLFF.

The rearrangement links TRBV21-1 to TRBJ2-4. TRBV21-1 is tagged as a pseudogene. This CDR3 has 13 residues. This CDR3 reads CASSVPGENIQYF. The CDR3 nucleotides are TGTGCCAGCAGCGTTCCTGGGGAAAACATTCAGTACTTC.

The chain employs TRBV27 and TRBJ2-7; D call uncertain. Trimming took 6 bases from V and 1 from J, leaving 10 bases between them. This CDR3 spans 13 amino acids. Per germline, CDR1 MNHEY and CDR2 SMNVEV (reference sequence). CDR3 bases: TGTGCCAGCAGGACCGGACCATCCTACGAGCAGTACTTC. Protein sequence: CASRTGPSYEQYF.

The chain employs TRBV18 and TRBJ2-3; D is ambiguous. V lost 2 bases to trimming and J lost 0 bases, with 12 bases between them. This CDR3 is built from 16 residues. Germline CDR1 and CDR2: KGHSH and LQKENI. CDR3 bases: TGTGCCAGCTCACCAACTGACTTGCTAAGCACAGATACGCAGTATTTT. Protein: CASSPTDLLSTDTQYF.

The V call is TRBV5-6, the J call TRBJ2-3, with D perhaps TRBD1 (5 bases). Trimming removed 2 bases at V and 1 base at J, with 14 bases between. From germline, CDR1 is SGHDT and CDR2 YYEEEE. The CDR3 runs 16 residues. In DNA form, the CDR3 reads TGTGCCAGCAGCTTTAACCAGGGTGGCGGCACAGATACGCAGTATTTT. Protein product: CASSFNQGGGTDTQYF.

The CDR3 DNA sequence: TGCGCCAGCAGCTTGGCACGGGGGTACCAAGAGACCCAGTACTTC. Protein: CASSLARGYQETQYF. This rearrangement joins TRBV5-1 to TRBJ2-5; D possibly corresponds to TRBD2 (6 bases). The CDR3 spans 15 residues. The germline gives CDR1 SGHRS, CDR2 YFSETQ. V lost 0 bases to trimming and J lost 0 bases, with 9 bases between them.

Notes on this clone: This same CDR3 is encoded by further DNA sequences in the sample. The V and J genes are TRBV11-3 and TRBJ2-7; D call uncertain. V was pared by 1 base and J by 0 bases, with 7 bases between. Germline V gene data show CDR1 as SGHNT and CDR2 as YENEEA. The CDR3 runs to 14 residues. In DNA, the CDR3 is TGTGCCAGCAGCTTAGGGCAGAGCTCCTACGAGCAGTACTTC. This codes for CASSLGQSSYEQYF. Full variable domain (missing parts from reference TRBV11-3 and TRBJ2-7): EAGVVQSPRYKIIEKKQPVAFWCNPISGHNTLYWYLQNLGQGPELLIRYENEEAVDDSQLPKDRFSAERLKGVDSTLKIQPAELGDSAVYLCASSLGQSSYEQYFGPGTRLTVT.

This clone was seen only once. The V and J genes are TRBV18 and TRBJ2-4; 7 bases are a match to TRBD1. Trimming cost V 3 bases and J 8 bases; bases outside gene matches: 10. The length of the CDR3 is 15 residues. Per germline, CDR1 KGHSH and CDR2 LQKENI. The CDR3 spells CASSPPTGAWDIQYF. CDR3 sequence (DNA): TGTGCCAGCTCACCGCCCACAGGGGCTTGGGACATTCAGTACTTC.

The chain has TRBV7-2 and TRBJ1-5; TRBD1 is a possible D gene (5 bases). V lost 5 bases and J 9 bases, leaving 17 bases between the germline ends. There are 14 residues in the CDR3. Looked up from germline, CDR1 is SGHTA and CDR2 is FQGNSA. The CDR3 sequence: CASSERQFFWPQHF. CDR3 sequence (DNA): TGTGCCAGCAGCGAAAGACAGTTTTTTTGGCCCCAGCATTTT.

This clone appeared a single time. The rearrangement links TRBV5-6 to TRBJ2-7; TRBD2 is a possible D gene (6 bases). The CDR3 consists of 15 residues. Germline CDR1 and CDR2: SGHDT and YYEEEE. V was cut by 1 base and J by 2 bases, with 13 bases left in between. DNA for the CDR3: TGTGCCAGCAGCTTGCCCGCGGGATATACCTACGAGCAGTACTTC. It is translated as CASSLPAGYTYEQYF.

This chain joins TRBV7-9 and TRBJ2-7; D gene ambiguous. CDR3 length: 15 amino acids. V lost 3 bases, J lost 0 bases, and 12 bases lay in between. Germline V gives CDR1 SEHNR, CDR2 FQNEAQ (reference sequence). The DNA for the CDR3 is TGTGCCAGCAGCTTTTCACTGCGGTACTCCTACGAGCAGTACTTC. Amino acid sequence: CASSFSLRYSYEQYF.

The gene calls are TRBV5-6 and TRBJ1-1, with a tentative D call TRBD1 (6 bases). The ends were cut back, 10 bases at V and 0 bases at J, with 13 bases in the middle. Germline loops: CDR1 SGHDT, CDR2 YYEEEE. This CDR3 is 13 amino acids long. DNA of the CDR3: TGTGCCTGGACACAGGGCATGAACACTGAAGCTTTCTTT. Protein sequence: CAWTQGMNTEAFF.

The rearrangement joins TRBV7-8 to TRBJ2-1; no reliable D call. This CDR3 region has 12 residues. V was pared by 2 bases and J by 8 bases, with 7 bases between. The V gene's germline CDR1 is SGHVS and CDR2 FQNEAQ. CDR3 in DNA: TGTGCCAGCAGCTTAAGTGGGGATGAGCAGTTCTTC. This sequence encodes CASSLSGDEQFF.